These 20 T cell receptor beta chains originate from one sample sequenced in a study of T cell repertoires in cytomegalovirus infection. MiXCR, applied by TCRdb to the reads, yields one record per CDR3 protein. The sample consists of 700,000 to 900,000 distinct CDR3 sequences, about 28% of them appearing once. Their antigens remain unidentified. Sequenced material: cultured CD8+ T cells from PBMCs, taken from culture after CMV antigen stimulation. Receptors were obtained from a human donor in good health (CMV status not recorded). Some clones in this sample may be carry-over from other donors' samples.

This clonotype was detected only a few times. CDR3 sequence (DNA): TGCAGTGCCCTTTCTCTAGCGGGGCCGAGGGAGCAGTTCTTC. Protein product: CSALSLAGPREQFF. The chain joins TRBV20-1 to TRBJ2-1; 9 nucleotides align to TRBD2. V lost 6 bases, J lost 10 bases, and 13 bases stayed unmatched. This CDR3 spans 14 amino acids. Germline-derived CDR1 and CDR2 are DFQATT and SNEGSKA (reference sequence).

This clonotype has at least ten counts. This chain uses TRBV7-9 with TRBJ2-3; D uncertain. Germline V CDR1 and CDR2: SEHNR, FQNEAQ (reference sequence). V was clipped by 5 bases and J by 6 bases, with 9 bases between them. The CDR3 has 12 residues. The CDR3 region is CASSLNGDTQYF. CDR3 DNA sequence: TGTGCCAGCAGCCTAAATGGGGATACGCAGTATTTT.

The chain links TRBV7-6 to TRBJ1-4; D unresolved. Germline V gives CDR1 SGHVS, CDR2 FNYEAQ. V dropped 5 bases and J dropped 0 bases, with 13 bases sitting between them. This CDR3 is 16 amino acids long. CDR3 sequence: CASSPPARTTNEKLFF. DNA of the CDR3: TGTGCCAGCAGCCCCCCAGCCCGAACAACTAATGAAAAACTGTTTTTT.

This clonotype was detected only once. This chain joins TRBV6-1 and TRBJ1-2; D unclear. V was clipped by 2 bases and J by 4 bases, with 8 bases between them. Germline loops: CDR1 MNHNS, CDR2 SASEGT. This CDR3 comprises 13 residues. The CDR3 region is CASSETGSYGYTF. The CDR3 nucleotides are TGTGCCAGCAGTGAAACTGGTAGCTATGGCTACACCTTC.

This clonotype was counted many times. The CDR3 reads CASSLGSHDQPQHF. The DNA for the CDR3 is TGTGCCAGCAGCTTAGGCAGTCACGATCAGCCCCAGCATTTT. The V call is TRBV7-6, the J call TRBJ1-5; D unresolved. Germline CDR1 reads SGHVS; CDR2 reads FNYEAQ. The ends were cut back, 1 base at V and 5 bases at J, with 9 bases in the middle. The CDR3 spans 14 residues.

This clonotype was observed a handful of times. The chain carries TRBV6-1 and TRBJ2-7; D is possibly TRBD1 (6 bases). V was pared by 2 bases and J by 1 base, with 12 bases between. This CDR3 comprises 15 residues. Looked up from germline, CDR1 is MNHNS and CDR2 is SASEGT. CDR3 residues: CASSEYTGRSYEQYF. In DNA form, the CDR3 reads TGTGCCAGCAGTGAATATACAGGGAGATCCTACGAGCAGTACTTC.

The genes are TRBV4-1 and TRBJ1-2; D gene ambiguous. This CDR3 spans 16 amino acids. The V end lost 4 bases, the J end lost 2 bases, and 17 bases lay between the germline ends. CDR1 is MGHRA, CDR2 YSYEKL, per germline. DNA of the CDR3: TGCGCCAGCAGCCCCCAAAAATCGGGGTCCAACTATGGCTACACCTTC. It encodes CASSPQKSGSNYGYTF.

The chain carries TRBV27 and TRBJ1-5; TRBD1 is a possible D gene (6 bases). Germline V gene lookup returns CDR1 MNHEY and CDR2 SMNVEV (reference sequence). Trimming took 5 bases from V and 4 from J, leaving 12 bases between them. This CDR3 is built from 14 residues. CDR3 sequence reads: CASSPFQGNQPQHF. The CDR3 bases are TGTGCCAGCAGTCCCTTCCAGGGGAATCAGCCCCAGCATTTT.

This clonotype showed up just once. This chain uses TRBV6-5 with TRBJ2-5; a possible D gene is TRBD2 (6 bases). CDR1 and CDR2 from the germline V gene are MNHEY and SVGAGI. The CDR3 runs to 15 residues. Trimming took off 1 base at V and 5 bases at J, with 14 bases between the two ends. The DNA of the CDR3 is TGTGCCAGCAGTTACTATCGCGGGGCGGGGGAGACCCAGTACTTC. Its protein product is CASSYYRGAGETQYF.

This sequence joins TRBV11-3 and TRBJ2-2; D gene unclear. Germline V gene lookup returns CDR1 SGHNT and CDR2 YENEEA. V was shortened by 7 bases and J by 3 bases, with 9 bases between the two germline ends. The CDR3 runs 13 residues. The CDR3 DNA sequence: TGTGCCAGCACCCCCTCCGACACCGGGGAGCTGTTTTTT. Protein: CASTPSDTGELFF. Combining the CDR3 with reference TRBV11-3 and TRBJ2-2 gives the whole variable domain EAGVVQSPRYKIIEKKQPVAFWCNPISGHNTLYWYLQNLGQGPELLIRYENEEAVDDSQLPKDRFSAERLKGVDSTLKIQPAELGDSAVYLCASTPSDTGELFFGEGSRLTVL.

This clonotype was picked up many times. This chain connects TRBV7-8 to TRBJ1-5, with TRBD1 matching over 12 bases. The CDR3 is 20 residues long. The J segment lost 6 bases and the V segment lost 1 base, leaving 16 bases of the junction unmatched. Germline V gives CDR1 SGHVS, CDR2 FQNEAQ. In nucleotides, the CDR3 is TGTGCCAGCAGCTTAGGACGATCCGTACCGGGACAGGGGGCCATTCAGCCCCAGCATTTT. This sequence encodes CASSLGRSVPGQGAIQPQHF.

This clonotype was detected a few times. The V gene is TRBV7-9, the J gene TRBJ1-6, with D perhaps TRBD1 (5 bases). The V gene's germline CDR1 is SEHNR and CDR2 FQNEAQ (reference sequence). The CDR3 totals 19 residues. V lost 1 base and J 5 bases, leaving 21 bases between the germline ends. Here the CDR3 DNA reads TGTGCCAGCAGCTTAGTTTTGGGCCACAGGCGAAACGATAATTCACCCCTCCACTTT. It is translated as CASSLVLGHRRNDNSPLHF.

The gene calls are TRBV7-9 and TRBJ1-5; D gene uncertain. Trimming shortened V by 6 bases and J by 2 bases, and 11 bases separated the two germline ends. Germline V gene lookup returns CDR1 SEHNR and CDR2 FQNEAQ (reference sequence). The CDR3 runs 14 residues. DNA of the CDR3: TGTGCCAGCAGTGGCCACGAGGGCAATCAGCCCCAGCATTTT. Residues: CASSGHEGNQPQHF.

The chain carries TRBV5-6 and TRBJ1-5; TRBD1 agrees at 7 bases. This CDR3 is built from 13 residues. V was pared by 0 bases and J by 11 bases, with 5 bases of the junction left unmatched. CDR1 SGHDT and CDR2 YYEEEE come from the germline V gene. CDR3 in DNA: TGTGCCAGCAGCTTGGGAGGGGGCTCGGCCCAGCATTTT. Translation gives CASSLGGGSAQHF.

The CDR3 DNA is TGTGCCAGCAGCCCTTCCGGGACCGAGTACTCTGAAGCTTTCTTT. It codes for CASSPSGTEYSEAFF. The chain employs TRBV13 and TRBJ1-1; perhaps TRBD1 as D (5 bases). In germline, CDR1 is PRHDT, CDR2 FYEKMQ (reference sequence). V was clipped by 5 bases and J by 6 bases, with 19 bases between them. The CDR3 sequence is 15 residues long. Combining the CDR3 with reference TRBV13 and TRBJ1-1 gives the whole variable domain AAGVIQSPRHLIKEKRETATLKCYPIPRHDTVYWYQQGPGQDPQFLISFYEKMQSDKGSIPDRFSAQQFSDYHSELNMSSLELGDSALYFCASSPSGTEYSEAFFGQGTRLTVV.

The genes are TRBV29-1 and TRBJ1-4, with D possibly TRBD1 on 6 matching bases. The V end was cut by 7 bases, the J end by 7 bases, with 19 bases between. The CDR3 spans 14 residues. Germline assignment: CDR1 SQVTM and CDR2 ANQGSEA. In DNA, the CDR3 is TGCAGCGCCCTTATAGGGGGGCGCCCTGAAAAACTGTTTTTT. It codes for CSALIGGRPEKLFF.

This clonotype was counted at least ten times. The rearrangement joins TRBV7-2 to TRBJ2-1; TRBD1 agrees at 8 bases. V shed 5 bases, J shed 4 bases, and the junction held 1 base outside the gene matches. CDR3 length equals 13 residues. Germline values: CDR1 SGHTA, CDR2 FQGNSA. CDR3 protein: CASSRTGYNEQFF. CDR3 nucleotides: TGTGCCAGCAGCCGGACAGGGTACAATGAGCAGTTCTTC.

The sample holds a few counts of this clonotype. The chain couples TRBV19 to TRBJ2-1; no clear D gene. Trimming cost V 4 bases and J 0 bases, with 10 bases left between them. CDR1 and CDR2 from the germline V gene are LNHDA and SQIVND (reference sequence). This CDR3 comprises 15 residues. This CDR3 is CASSNYKSSYNEQFF. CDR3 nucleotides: TGTGCCAGTAGTAACTACAAAAGCTCCTACAATGAGCAGTTCTTC.

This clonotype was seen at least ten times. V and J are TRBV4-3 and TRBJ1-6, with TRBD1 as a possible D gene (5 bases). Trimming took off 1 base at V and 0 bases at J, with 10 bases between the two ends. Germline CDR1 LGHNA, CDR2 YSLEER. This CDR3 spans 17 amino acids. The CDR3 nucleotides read TGCGCCAGCAGCCAAGGGGGCCTGAGCTCCTATAATTCACCCCTCCACTTT. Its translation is CASSQGGLSSYNSPLHF.

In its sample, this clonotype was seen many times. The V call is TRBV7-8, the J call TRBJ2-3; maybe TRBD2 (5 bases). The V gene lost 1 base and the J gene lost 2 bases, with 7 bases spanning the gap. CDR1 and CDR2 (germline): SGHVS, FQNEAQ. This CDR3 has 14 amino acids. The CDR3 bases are TGTGCCAGCAGCTTAGAAGCGGACACAGATACGCAGTATTTT. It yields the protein CASSLEADTDTQYF.